The 8 T cell receptor beta chains listed next were all sequenced from one sample in a study of early T cells in non-severe SARS-CoV-2 infection. Each CDR3 protein gets one entry after TCRdb re-called the 5' RACE reads with MiXCR. The sample yields more than 90,000 distinct CDR3 sequences, 11% seen once. Sequencing was carried out using whole blood. Source of these receptors: an adult who was a healthcare worker with PCR-confirmed SARS-CoV-2 infection or an uninfected control (not recorded which).

The rearrangement joins TRBV7-9 to TRBJ2-3, with D tentatively TRBD2 (6 bases). Trimming cost V 5 bases and J 6 bases, with 15 bases left between them. The germline CDR1 and CDR2 sequences are SEHNR and FQNEAQ (reference sequence). The CDR3 runs to 14 residues. CDR3 nucleotides: TGTGCCAGCAGCCCTCCGGGACTCCCCGATACGCAGTATTTT. Translating gives CASSPPGLPDTQYF.

In this sample, this clonotype turned up many times. This chain joins TRBV29-1 and TRBJ2-1; maybe TRBD1 (6 bases). Trimming removed 4 bases from V and 8 bases from J, with 18 bases in between. Germline assignment: CDR1 SQVTM and CDR2 ANQGSEA. The CDR3 loop spans 14 amino acids. The CDR3 bases are TGCAGCGTTGCTAGGGACATTCTGATCGATGAGCAGTTCTTC. Protein: CSVARDILIDEQFF.

In this sample, this clonotype turned up many times. CDR3 residues: CASSLVKRTVGSNQPQHF. The CDR3 DNA reads as TGTGCCAGCAGCTTAGTTAAACGGACAGTAGGCAGCAATCAGCCCCAGCATTTT. This sequence joins TRBV7-6 and TRBJ1-5, with D perhaps matching TRBD1 (6 bases). Per the germline V gene, CDR1 is SGHVS and CDR2 is FNYEAQ. The V and J ends lost 1 base and 1 base respectively, with 17 bases between them. This CDR3 has 18 amino acids.

At least ten counts were recorded for this clonotype. CDR3 DNA: TGTGCCAGCAGCTTAGTATTGGGGGGTAAGCAGTTCTTC. As protein: CASSLVLGGKQFF. The chain combines TRBV7-2 with TRBJ2-1, with D possibly TRBD2 on 6 matching bases. V gave up 1 base and J gave up 11 bases, with 12 bases separating them. The germline V gene encodes CDR1 SGHTA and CDR2 FQGNSA. The CDR3 runs 13 residues.

This clonotype appeared a few times. The chain carries TRBV20-1 and TRBJ2-3, with D possibly matching TRBD2 (5 bases). The CDR3 sequence is 15 residues long. Per the germline V gene, CDR1 is DFQATT and CDR2 is SNEGSKA (reference sequence). V shed 3 bases and J shed 2 bases, with 15 bases lying between them. CDR3: CSASVASLATDTQYF. The CDR3 coding sequence is TGCAGTGCTAGTGTCGCTAGCTTAGCCACAGATACGCAGTATTTT.

The rearrangement uses TRBV6-1 and TRBJ2-7; no clear D gene. V lost 2 bases and J lost 7, with 6 bases in between. Germline CDR1 MNHNS, CDR2 SASEGT. The CDR3 consists of 11 residues. The CDR3 is CASSERTEQYF. DNA for the CDR3: TGTGCCAGCAGTGAAAGGACGGAGCAGTACTTC.

The chain carries TRBV27 and TRBJ2-1; 9 bases map to TRBD1. V shed 3 bases, J shed 8 bases, and the junction held 8 bases outside the gene matches. The CDR3 sequence is 15 residues long. The V gene's germline CDR1 is MNHEY and CDR2 SMNVEV (reference sequence). Here the CDR3 DNA reads TGTGCCAGCAGTTTTTTTGGGGGGACAGGGTATGAGCAGTTCTTC. It codes for CASSFFGGTGYEQFF.

The chain has TRBV9 and TRBJ2-7; 7 positions match TRBD1. V shed 3 bases and J 7 bases; nucleotides not matched to a gene: 13. This CDR3 region has 15 residues. Per the germline V gene, CDR1 is SGDLS and CDR2 is YYNGEE. The CDR3 DNA reads as TGTGCCAGCAGCGGGGACAGCGAACCTTGGAGAGAGCAGTACTTC. Amino acid sequence: CASSGDSEPWREQYF.